What follows is one T cell receptor (beta chain) and its context. The data derive from a study of technical replicates of blood from a few donors. Germline V CDR1 and CDR2: GTSNPN, SVGIG (reference sequence). The CDR3 spans 16 residues. Trimming removed 2 bases at V and 0 bases at J, with 15 bases between. The data were produced by immunoSEQ multiplex PCR, yet TCRdb's version contains in-frame clones alone and is incomplete. This sample has tens of thousands of clones, with around 90% found just once. The chain is built from TRBV30 and TRBJ2-3, with D tentatively TRBD2 (7 bases). Sequenced sample: T cells isolated from PBMCs. This TCR was recovered from a human donor in good health. The DNA for the CDR3 is TGTGCCTGGAGTTTGGGGGGAGGGGGTAGCACAGATACGCAGTATTTT. Its translation is CAWSLGGGGSTDTQYF.